The rows below give T cell receptor beta chains drawn from one sample of a study of CD8+ T cells in alopecia areata. Profiling relied on immunoSEQ multiplex PCR, and the TCRdb table lists in-frame clones only, not all of them. The sample has approximately 210,000 clones, about three fifths seen once. This material consisted of CD4+ T cells sorted from blood, taken at week 24, from a patient treated with tofacitinib. The origin of the receptors is a human donor with alopecia areata. The CDR3 runs from the conserved cysteine through the conserved F or W. Each record gives: J gene, D gene, clone size, V gene, CDR3 protein, CDR3 DNA. D genes are given only for firm matches. Clone size, where shown, is once, few, many, or a class for clones that have expanded.

>TRBJ2-2|.|.|TRBV7-6
CASSSRLLNTGELFF
TGTGCCAGCAGCTCCCGCCTGTTGAACACCGGGGAGCTGTTTTTT
>TRBJ1-5|.|.|TRBV4-3
CASSQDFGGQYSNQPQHF
TGCGCCAGCAGCCAAGATTTCGGTGGCCAGTATAGCAATCAGCCCCAGCATTTT
>TRBJ2-5|.|.|TRBV7-8
CASSLAGLGETQYF
TGTGCCAGCAGCTTAGCAGGGTTGGGGGAGACCCAGTACTTC
>TRBJ2-1|TRBD2|.|TRBV9
CASSVAGGGYNEQFF
TGTGCCAGCAGCGTAGCGGGCGGGGGGTACAATGAGCAGTTCTTC
>TRBJ2-7|.|.|TRBV6-1
CASTLGGSYEQYF
TGTGCCAGCACCCTGGGCGGGTCCTACGAGCAGTACTTC
>TRBJ2-3|TRBD1|few|TRBV15
CATSRERQGASDTQYF
TGTGCCACCAGCAGAGAACGACAGGGGGCTTCAGATACGCAGTATTTT
>TRBJ1-3|.|.|TRBV30
CAWVFGNTIYF
TGTGCCTGGGTTTTTGGAAACACCATATATTTT
>TRBJ2-7|.|few|TRBV6-6
CASRSVYNEQYF
TGTGCCAGCCGGAGCGTGTATAACGAGCAGTACTTC
>TRBJ2-1|.|.|TRBV29-1
CSVRMGPLYNEQFF
TGCAGCGTGAGAATGGGACCGTTATACAATGAGCAGTTCTTC
>TRBJ2-3|.|.|TRBV29-1
CSVDPTDTQYF
TGCAGCGTCGACCCCACAGATACGCAGTATTTT
>TRBJ1-2|TRBD1|once|TRBV29-1
CSVTGGYGYTF
TGCAGCGTTACAGGGGGCTATGGCTACACCTTC
>TRBJ2-1|TRBD2|.|TRBV30
CAWSGGGYEQFF
TGTGCCTGGAGTGGCGGGGGTTATGAGCAGTTCTTC
>TRBJ1-2|.|.|TRBV7-2
CASSFPRTASYGYTF
TGTGCCAGCAGCTTTCCGAGGACAGCTTCCTATGGCTACACCTTC
>TRBJ1-5|.|.|TRBV30
CAWSQGSGNQPQHF
TGTGCCTGGAGCCAGGGTTCCGGCAATCAGCCCCAGCATTTT
>TRBJ1-2|TRBD1|few|TRBV29-1
CSVEDRGRLYGYTF
TGCAGCGTCGAAGACAGGGGGCGCCTCTATGGCTACACCTTC
>TRBJ2-3|.|.|TRBV29-1
CSVEEGPSTDTQYF
TGCAGCGTTGAAGAGGGTCCTAGCACAGATACGCAGTATTTT
>TRBJ1-1|TRBD1|.|TRBV29-1
CSAAGQPNTEAFF
TGCAGCGCCGCGGGACAGCCGAACACTGAAGCTTTCTTT
>TRBJ2-1|.|.|TRBV2
CASTNSFYNEQFF
TGTGCCAGCACTAATTCTTTTTACAATGAGCAGTTCTTC
>TRBJ1-1|.|many|TRBV4-3
CASSLVRGAINTEAFF
TGCGCCAGCAGCCTAGTCCGGGGAGCAATTAACACTGAAGCTTTCTTT
>TRBJ1-5|.|few|TRBV10-3
CASSLLDNQPQHF
TGTGCCAGCAGTCTCCTTGACAATCAGCCCCAGCATTTT
>TRBJ2-7|TRBD1|.|TRBV5-1
CASSSGQDYEQYF
TGCGCCAGCAGCTCGGGACAGGACTACGAGCAGTACTTC
>TRBJ2-1|TRBD2|.|TRBV29-1
CSATSGGASEQFF
TGCAGCGCGACTAGCGGGGGGGCCTCTGAGCAGTTCTTC
>TRBJ1-2|.|few|TRBV29-1
CSVRDTGTSYGYTF
TGCAGTGTCCGTGATACCGGGACATCCTATGGCTACACCTTC
>TRBJ2-5|TRBD1|.|TRBV29-1
CSVAGTAQETQYF
TGCAGCGTTGCTGGGACAGCACAAGAGACCCAGTACTTC
>TRBJ2-2|.|.|TRBV29-1
CSVMTENTGELFF
TGCAGCGTCATGACAGAGAACACCGGGGAGCTGTTTTTT
>TRBJ2-2|.|.|TRBV15
CATSRDRPSEELFF
TGTGCCACCAGCAGAGATCGGCCTTCCGAGGAGCTGTTTTTT
>TRBJ2-1|TRBD2|.|TRBV7-2
CASSLGLAGPGDEQFF
TGTGCCAGCAGCTTAGGACTAGCGGGACCCGGGGATGAGCAGTTCTTC
>TRBJ2-7|TRBD1|few|TRBV7-8
CASSPKSRQGPSPYEQYF
TGTGCCAGCAGCCCCAAGTCGAGACAGGGTCCCAGCCCCTACGAGCAGTACTTC